This T cell receptor beta chain was documented in a study of blood T cell repertoires in COVID-19. Study details: Whether acute or convalescent, the COVID-19 samples came from the United States, Italy and Spain.

V lost 4 bases and J lost 3, with 17 bases in between. In germline, CDR1 is MNHEY, CDR2 SVGEGT. CDR3 length equals 16 residues. Per the original data handling: Using reference gene primer amplification, nucleated cell counts were estimated. TCRdb keeps only in-frame clones here, not all; method: immunoSEQ multiplex PCR. Clone size and the V and J calls come from that table; the DNA yielded D and trimming. The sample includes 410,000 or so clones, about nine tenths of them seen just once. Enrolment of Seattle patients took place during active infection, and they were followed longitudinally. The clonotype was recovered from a woman in her thirties or forties with COVID-19, enrolled during active disease. The sample consisted of peripheral blood. This chain joins TRBV6-2 or TRBV6-3 and TRBJ2-3; D is perhaps TRBD1 (5 bases). The CDR3 is CASSFASTSGTDTQYF. As DNA, the CDR3 is TGTGCCAGCAGTTTCGCCTCGACGTCAGGGACAGATACGCAGTATTTT.